These T cell receptor beta chains were read from a single sample in a study of blood T cell repertoires in COVID-19. Using immunoSEQ multiplex PCR, the repertoire was profiled, and TCRdb retains in-frame clones only, with some absent. The table has approximately 190,000 clones, roughly 80% seen once. Material for sequencing was peripheral blood. Receptors originate from a woman aged 40 to 55 with acute or convalescent COVID-19. Both conserved end residues are part of each CDR3. D genes are given only for firm matches. Not all rows give a size; the values are once, few, many and, for expanded clones, a class.

v_call,j_call,clone_size,d_call,cdr3_nt,cdr3_aa
TRBV12-3/TRBV12-4,TRBJ2-7,.,.,TGTGCCAGCTGCCTTGGGACTCACTACGAGCAGTACTTC,CASCLGTHYEQYF
TRBV19,TRBJ1-2,.,TRBD1,TGTGCCAGTAGGCGGCTGGGACAGAATAACTATGGCTACACCTTC,CASRRLGQNNYGYTF
TRBV2,TRBJ2-1,.,TRBD2,TGTGCCAGCAGTGCCCAACTAGCGGGGGGGACCTACAATGAGCAGTTCTTC,CASSAQLAGGTYNEQFF
TRBV10-2,TRBJ1-2,.,TRBD1,TGCGCCAGCACCCGAGACAGGGGAGACGGCTACACCTTC,CASTRDRGDGYTF
TRBV7-8,TRBJ1-1,.,.,TGTGCCAGCAGCCGAACATATAACCCCTTGAACACTGAAGCTTTCTTT,CASSRTYNPLNTEAFF
TRBV19,TRBJ2-5,.,TRBD1,TGTGCCAGTAGTAGCTGGGACAGGGGATACGAGACCCAGTACTTC,CASSSWDRGYETQYF
TRBV19,TRBJ1-2,.,.,TGTGCCAGCCACGAGTGGCAGGGCACAGACTATGGCTACACCTTC,CASHEWQGTDYGYTF
TRBV7-8,TRBJ2-3,.,.,TGTGCCAGCAGCCCTCACCCGGGTAGGACAGATACGCAGTATTTT,CASSPHPGRTDTQYF
TRBV19,TRBJ2-3,.,TRBD1,TGTGCCAGTAGTATCCAGGGGGCAGAAGATACGCAGTATTTT,CASSIQGAEDTQYF
TRBV3-1/TRBV3-2,TRBJ2-2,once,TRBD2,TGTGCCAGCACCCGAGGCAGCGGGAGCCCCACCGGGGAGCTGTTTTTT,CASTRGSGSPTGELFF
TRBV5-4,TRBJ1-1,.,.,TGTGCCAGCAGCTTGTCTGACATTTACACTGAAGCTTTCTTT,CASSLSDIYTEAFF
TRBV10-3,TRBJ2-5,.,TRBD1,TGTGCCATCAGTGAGGCGGGGACAGGAGCTCAAGAGACCCAGTACTTC,CAISEAGTGAQETQYF
TRBV2,TRBJ2-7,.,TRBD2,TGTGCCAGCAGTCAGACTAGCGGGGGGGCCTACGAGCAGTACTTC,CASSQTSGGAYEQYF
TRBV11-2,TRBJ1-1,.,.,TGTGCCGGGGGGGTGACGGGGAACACTGAAGCTTTCTTT,CAGGVTGNTEAFF
TRBV6-4,TRBJ1-1,.,TRBD1,TGTGCCAGCCGGGACAGGAGGGGCACTGAAGCTTTCTTT,CASRDRRGTEAFF
TRBV28,TRBJ1-2,.,.,TGTGCCAGCAGTTTGCTCGACAGCTCTAACTATGGCTACACCTTC,CASSLLDSSNYGYTF
TRBV6-6,TRBJ1-5,.,TRBD1,TGTGCCAGCATCGGACAGGGACGCAATCAGCCCCAGCATTTT,CASIGQGRNQPQHF
TRBV11-2,TRBJ2-2,.,.,TGTGCCAGCGGCCGCAACACCGGGGAGCTGTTTTTT,CASGRNTGELFF
TRBV28,TRBJ2-5,.,TRBD2,TGTGCCAGCAGTTTATCGGGCGGGGGGATAGAGACCCAGTACTTC,CASSLSGGGIETQYF
TRBV24-1,TRBJ1-1,.,.,TGTGCCACCAGTGACGCACTCTATGGGGGGGTGAACACTGAAGCTTTCTTT,CATSDALYGGVNTEAFF
TRBV7-8,TRBJ2-7,.,TRBD2,TGTGCCAGCAGCTTGGGGGGGACCTACGAGCAGTACTTC,CASSLGGTYEQYF
TRBV2,TRBJ2-7,few,.,TGTGCCAGCAGTCCTCGCCGACAGGGAGGAGTCGAGCAGTACTTC,CASSPRRQGGVEQYF
TRBV19,TRBJ1-4,.,.,TGTGCCAGTAGTCAGCAGAACGCTAGGGAAAAACTGTTTTTT,CASSQQNAREKLFF
TRBV10-1,TRBJ1-4,.,TRBD1,TGCGCCAGCAGTTCGGGACAGGCCGATGAAAAACTGTTTTTT,CASSSGQADEKLFF
TRBV6-1,TRBJ1-5,.,.,TGTGCCAGCAGTGAAGGAGGTCAGCCCCAGCATTTT,CASSEGGQPQHF
TRBV16,TRBJ1-5,once,TRBD1,TGTGCCAGCAGCCAATCCACCGGGACAGGGGGCCTCAATCAGCCCCAGCATTTT,CASSQSTGTGGLNQPQHF
TRBV12-3/TRBV12-4,TRBJ1-1,few,.,TGTGCCAGCAGTTTAGGCGGCGAGGGTGAAGCTTTCTTT,CASSLGGEGEAFF
TRBV19,TRBJ2-3,.,.,TGTGCCACCCAAGTTCGGGGGTCATACGATACGCAGTATTTT,CATQVRGSYDTQYF
TRBV19,TRBJ2-1,.,TRBD2,TGTGCCAGTAGTACCTCGACTAGCGGGAGTAGAAACCAGTTCTTC,CASSTSTSGSRNQFF
TRBV9,TRBJ1-4,.,TRBD1,TGTGCCAGCAGCCGGACAGGGGTGGGTGAAAAACTGTTTTTT,CASSRTGVGEKLFF
TRBV11-2,TRBJ1-3,few,.,TGTGCCAGCAGCTTATTTCTTGGGCTCTCTGGAAACACCATATATTTT,CASSLFLGLSGNTIYF
TRBV11-3,TRBJ2-1,.,.,TGTGCCAGCAGCTTTAGCGGCTCTACCAGTAATGAGCAGTTCTTC,CASSFSGSTSNEQFF
TRBV23-1,TRBJ1-5,.,.,TGCGCCAGCATCAATACTGAGCGCAATCAGCCCCAGCATTTT,CASINTERNQPQHF
TRBV5-1,TRBJ1-1,.,.,TGCGCCAGCACCAGAGCCGCAGGGGTTAACACTGAAGCTTTCTTT,CASTRAAGVNTEAFF
TRBV7-8,TRBJ2-7,.,TRBD1,TGTGCCAGCAGCGAGAGGGCCTTGGACAGGGGGCGCATCGACGAGCAGTACTTC,CASSERALDRGRIDEQYF
TRBV5-4,TRBJ2-1,.,.,TGTGCCAGCAGCAGGGCGGGGTTCTCCTACAATGAGCAGTTCTTC,CASSRAGFSYNEQFF
TRBV19,TRBJ1-1,once,.,TGTGCCAGTAGTCGGGGGAACACTGAAGCTTTCTTT,CASSRGNTEAFF
TRBV28,TRBJ1-2,.,.,TGTGCCAGCAGTTTAATAGTTGGGCGGGCGACGGGAAACTATGGCTACACCTTC,CASSLIVGRATGNYGYTF
TRBV11-2,TRBJ1-2,.,.,TGTGCCAGCAGCTTAATGGGGGCCTCTGAGAAAACGCACTATGGCTACACCTTC,CASSLMGASEKTHYGYTF
TRBV5-1,TRBJ2-3,few,TRBD2,TGCGCCAGCAGCTTGCGTTCTTTTTGGACTAGCGGGGGAAGCACAGATACGCAGTATTTT,CASSLRSFWTSGGSTDTQYF
TRBV29-1,TRBJ2-2,.,TRBD2,TGCAGCGTTGAGGGACTAGCGGGAGGGACCCGCGCCGGGGAGCTGTTTTTT,CSVEGLAGGTRAGELFF
TRBV2,TRBJ1-3,.,.,TGTGCCAGCAGTAATACGCAGGGAAGGGGAAACACCATATATTTT,CASSNTQGRGNTIYF
TRBV3-1/TRBV3-2,TRBJ2-5,once,TRBD2,TGTGCCAGCAGCGGCGGGAGGTTGGAGACCCAGTACTTC,CASSGGRLETQYF
TRBV16,TRBJ2-2,few,.,TGTGCCAGCAGCCTCCGTACGAACACCGGGGAGCTGTTTTTT,CASSLRTNTGELFF
TRBV6-1,TRBJ1-5,.,.,TGTGCCAGCAGTGAAGTTCTAGATCAGCCCCAGCATTTT,CASSEVLDQPQHF
TRBV24-1,TRBJ1-5,.,.,TGTGCCACCAGTGACCCGGGCGGGGCAGATCAGCCCCAGCATTTT,CATSDPGGADQPQHF
TRBV2,TRBJ1-5,medium-sized,.,TGTGCCAGCAAGGGGCAGAACAATCAGCCCCAGCATTTT,CASKGQNNQPQHF
TRBV5-1,TRBJ2-1,.,TRBD2,TGCGCCAGCCAGAGCGGGACCTACAATGAGCAGTTCTTC,CASQSGTYNEQFF
TRBV4-2,TRBJ1-3,once,.,TGTGCCAGCAGCCAAGATGCAGGGCCCCATTTT,CASSQDAGPHF